Below are 10 T cell receptor beta chains sequenced from a single sample in a study of Ad26.COV2.S vaccination and SARS-CoV-2 variants. Assay: immunoSEQ multiplex PCR; the TCRdb copy retains only in-frame clones and omits some. Of hundreds of thousands of clones listed, approximately 86% are singletons. Treatment given: roughly 20 received Ad26.COV2.S at low or high dose, single or two shots; about five received placebo; per-sample allocation not given. Specimens were obtained on day 63 following the first vaccine or placebo injection. Here the sequenced sample was peripheral blood, taken in a trial of Ad26.COV2.S vaccine versus placebo. These receptors all stem from a person between 18 and 65 years old who received the Ad26.COV2.S COVID-19 vaccine or a placebo.

The chain links TRBV24-1 to TRBJ2-1; maybe TRBD1 (6 bases). Germline CDR1 and CDR2: KGHDR and SFDVKD. Trimming removed 6 bases from V and 4 bases from J, with 12 bases in between. The CDR3 has 14 amino acids. This CDR3 reads CATSTTDRYNEQFF. The CDR3 DNA reads as TGTGCCACCAGTACTACGGACAGATACAATGAGCAGTTCTTC.

The CDR3 DNA follows: TGCGCCAGCAGCGAGGACAGGGGCTGGGACACTGAAGCTTTCTTT. Protein: CASSEDRGWDTEAFF. The chain joins TRBV5-1 to TRBJ1-1; 9 bases are a match to TRBD1. The germline V gene encodes CDR1 SGHRS and CDR2 YFSETQ. This CDR3 contains 15 residues. V shed 4 bases, J shed 3 bases, and the junction held 7 bases outside the gene matches.

The chain couples TRBV29-1 to TRBJ2-5; tentatively, D is TRBD1 (6 bases). The CDR3 runs 14 residues. CDR1 and CDR2 from the germline V gene are SQVTM and ANQGSEA. Trimming shortened V by 0 bases and J by 10 bases, and 18 bases separated the two germline ends. CDR3 protein: CSVEDRGHRIIQYF. CDR3 DNA: TGCAGCGTTGAAGATAGGGGACACCGTATAATCCAGTACTTC.

This chain uses TRBV13 with TRBJ2-3; possible D gene TRBD2, 6 bases. CDR1 and CDR2 from the germline V gene are PRHDT and FYEKMQ (reference sequence). Trimming removed 3 bases from V and 3 bases from J, with 19 bases in between. The length of the CDR3 is 17 residues. The CDR3 sequence is CASSFQPGVAGTDTQYF. CDR3 nucleotide sequence: TGTGCCAGCAGCTTCCAACCGGGAGTGGCGGGGACAGATACGCAGTATTTT.

The genes are TRBV9 and TRBJ2-1, with 11 bases identical to TRBD2. Germline CDR1 reads SGDLS; CDR2 reads YYNGEE. J lost 8 bases, V lost 4 bases, and 14 bases had no gene match. CDR3 length: 17 residues. The CDR3 sequence: CASSLYAGTSGVDEQFF. CDR3 bases: TGTGCCAGCAGCTTATATGCCGGGACTAGCGGCGTTGATGAGCAGTTCTTC.

The V and J genes are TRBV5-1 and TRBJ2-7; maybe TRBD1 (6 bases). CDR3 length: 15 amino acids. Germline CDR1 SGHRS, CDR2 YFSETQ. V was shortened by 4 bases and J by 3 bases, with 17 bases between the two germline ends. The CDR3 DNA reads TGCGCCAGCAGCGCCACAACAGGGTTGGACTACGAGCAGTACTTC. Protein sequence: CASSATTGLDYEQYF.

This rearrangement joins TRBV25-1 to TRBJ1-2; TRBD1 matches 8 bases. CDR1 is MGHDK and CDR2 is SYGVNS in the germline V gene. The CDR3 spans 15 residues. Unmatched junction bases numbered 17, after V lost 9 bases and J lost 8 bases. CDR3 DNA sequence: TGTGCCAGTTTGTTGGAAGAGCAGGGGGCTGAAGGCTACACCTTC. Translation: CASLLEEQGAEGYTF.

This clone was counted a few times. This rearrangement joins TRBV13 to TRBJ2-1, with D possibly TRBD2 on 6 matching bases. There are 12 residues in the CDR3. V was clipped by 4 bases and J by 10 bases, with 11 bases between them. In germline, CDR1 is PRHDT, CDR2 FYEKMQ (reference sequence). CDR3 protein: CASSSPGGEQFF. The DNA for the CDR3 is TGTGCCAGCAGCTCACCCGGAGGGGAGCAGTTCTTC.

This chain uses TRBV30 with TRBJ1-5; 10 nucleotides match TRBD1. Germline values: CDR1 GTSNPN, CDR2 SVGIG (reference sequence). The CDR3 is made up of 15 amino acids. V trimming: 3 bases; J trimming: 6 bases; junction bases outside the gene matches: 8. CDR3 amino acids: CAWSEGTGEAQPQHF. The CDR3 region has the DNA TGTGCCTGGAGCGAAGGGACAGGGGAGGCTCAGCCCCAGCATTTT.

The chain couples TRBV7-6 to TRBJ2-2; possible D gene TRBD2, 5 bases. The CDR3 consists of 17 residues. From germline, CDR1 is SGHVS and CDR2 FNYEAQ. Trimming shortened V by 5 bases and J by 2 bases, and 18 bases separated the two germline ends. CDR3 sequence (DNA): TGTGCCAGCAGCAAAGTCGGAGGCCTTACAAACACCGGGGAGCTGTTTTTT. This sequence encodes CASSKVGGLTNTGELFF.